This TCR beta chain appears in the sequencing data of a study of cytomegalovirus exposure and HLA in healthy donors. General study findings and limits: Specific recognition of CMV antigens was confirmed in vitro for a few chains (all CMV-associated).

At collection, donors were nominally healthy, but unrecorded immune exposures were probable. With 60 Vbeta and 13 Jbeta primers, the PCR was carried out. Sequencing used immunoSEQ multiplex PCR; TCRdb keeps in-frame clones, though not all of them. The sample carries about 140,000 clones, approximately 71% recorded once. As regards this clone: The antigen is not known.

This CDR3 spans 15 amino acids. Trimming cost V 0 bases and J 4 bases, with 11 bases left between them. Germline loops: CDR1 LNHNV, CDR2 YYDKDF (reference sequence). The specimen was PBMCs. The chain is built from TRBV15 and TRBJ2-3; D uncertain. The sequence was collected from a middle-aged man in good health and CMV-seronegative. The CDR3 region has the DNA TGTGCCACCAGCAGAGATCCAGTATCGTCAGATACGCAGTATTTT. Translating gives CATSRDPVSSDTQYF. Variable domain in full (rest from reference TRBV15 and TRBJ2-3): DAMVIQNPRYQVTQFGKPVTLSCSQTLNHNVMYWYQQKSSQAPKLLFHYYDKDFNNEADTPDNFQSRRPNTSFCFLDIRSPGLGDTAMYLCATSRDPVSSDTQYFGPGTRLTVL.